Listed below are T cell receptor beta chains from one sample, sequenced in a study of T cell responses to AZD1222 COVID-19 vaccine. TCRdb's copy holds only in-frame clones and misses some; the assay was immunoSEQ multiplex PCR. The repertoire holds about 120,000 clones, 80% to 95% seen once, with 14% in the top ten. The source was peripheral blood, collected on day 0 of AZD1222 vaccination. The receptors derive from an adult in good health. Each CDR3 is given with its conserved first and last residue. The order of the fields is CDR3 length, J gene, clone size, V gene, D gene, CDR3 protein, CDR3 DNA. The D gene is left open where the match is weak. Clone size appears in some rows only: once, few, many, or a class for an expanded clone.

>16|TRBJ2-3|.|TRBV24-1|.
CATSDLAGDFTDTQYF
TGTGCCACCAGTGATTTGGCAGGGGATTTCACAGATACGCAGTATTTT
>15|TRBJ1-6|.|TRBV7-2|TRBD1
CASSSQQGARSPLHF
TGTGCCAGCAGCTCACAACAGGGGGCGAGATCACCCCTCCACTTT
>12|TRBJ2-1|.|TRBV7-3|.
CASSLNKNEQFF
TGTGCCAGCAGCTTAAACAAGAATGAGCAGTTCTTC
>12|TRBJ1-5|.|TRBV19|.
CASSLLRQPQHF
TGTGCCAGTAGTCTCCTACGTCAGCCCCAGCATTTT
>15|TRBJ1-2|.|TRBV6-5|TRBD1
CASSPTGAGNYGYTF
TGTGCCAGCAGCCCAACAGGGGCGGGAAACTATGGCTACACCTTC
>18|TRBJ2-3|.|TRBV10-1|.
CASSESNEGGWDTDTQYF
TGCGCCAGCAGTGAGTCGAATGAAGGCGGGTGGGACACAGATACGCAGTATTTT
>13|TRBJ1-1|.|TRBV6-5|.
CASSQQRVTEAFF
TGTGCCAGCAGCCAACAGAGGGTCACTGAAGCTTTCTTT
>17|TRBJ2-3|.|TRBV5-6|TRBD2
CASSLRGTSGSTDTQYF
TGTGCCAGCAGCTTGAGAGGGACTAGCGGCAGCACAGATACGCAGTATTTT
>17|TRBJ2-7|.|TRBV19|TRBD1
CASSTQLGTGPFYEQYF
TGTGCCAGTAGTACCCAGCTGGGGACAGGTCCGTTCTACGAGCAGTACTTC
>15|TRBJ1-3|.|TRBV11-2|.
CASSLTGGGGNTIYF
TGTGCCAGCAGCTTAACGGGTGGAGGTGGAAACACCATATATTTT
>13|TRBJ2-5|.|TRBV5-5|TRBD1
CASSQTGRETQYF
TGTGCCAGCAGCCAGACAGGGCGAGAGACCCAGTACTTC
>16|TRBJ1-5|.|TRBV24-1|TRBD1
CATSDAGTGTNQPQHF
TGTGCCACCAGCGACGCCGGGACAGGGACTAATCAGCCCCAGCATTTT
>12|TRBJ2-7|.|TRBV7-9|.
CASSSTLYEQYF
TGTGCCAGCAGCTCGACTTTATACGAGCAGTACTTC
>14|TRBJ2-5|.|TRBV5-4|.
CASSLGRGQETQYF
TGTGCCAGCAGCTTGGGGAGGGGACAAGAGACCCAGTACTTC
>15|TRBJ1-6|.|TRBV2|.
CASSEEAGGAEALHF
TGTGCCAGCAGTGAAGAGGCTGGAGGAGCCGAGGCCCTCCACTTT
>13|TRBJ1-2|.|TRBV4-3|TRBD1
CASSQRTGNGYTF
TGCGCCAGCAGCCAAAGGACAGGGAATGGCTACACCTTC
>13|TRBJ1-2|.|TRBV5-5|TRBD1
CASSRTGGYGYTF
TGTGCCAGCAGCCGGACAGGGGGGTATGGCTACACCTTC
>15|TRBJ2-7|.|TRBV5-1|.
CASSFAFAPSYEQYF
TGCGCCAGCAGCTTTGCCTTCGCCCCCTCCTACGAGCAGTACTTC
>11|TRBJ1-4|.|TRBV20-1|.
CSASRDEKLFF
TGCAGTGCTAGCCGGGACGAAAAACTGTTTTTT
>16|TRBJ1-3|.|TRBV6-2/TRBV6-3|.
CASSLGPWYSGNTIYF
TGTGCCAGCAGTCTAGGACCGTGGTACTCTGGAAACACCATATATTTT
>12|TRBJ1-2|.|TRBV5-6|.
CASSEGVGGYTF
TGTGCCAGCAGCGAGGGTGTTGGTGGCTACACCTTC
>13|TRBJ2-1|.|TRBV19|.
CASSDQAYNEQFF
TGTGCCAGTAGTGACCAGGCGTACAATGAGCAGTTCTTC
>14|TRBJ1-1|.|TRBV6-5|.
CASSYGTEEVEAFF
TGTGCCAGCAGTTATGGAACAGAGGAAGTCGAAGCTTTCTTT
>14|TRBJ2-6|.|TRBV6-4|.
CASSRTSGANVLTF
TGTGCCAGCAGTCGAACCTCTGGGGCCAACGTCCTGACTTTC
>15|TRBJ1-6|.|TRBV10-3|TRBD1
CAISERDRDNSPLHF
TGTGCCATCAGTGAACGGGACAGGGATAATTCACCCCTCCACTTT
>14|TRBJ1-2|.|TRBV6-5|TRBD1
CASSYQGAKYGYTF
TGTGCCAGCAGTTACCAGGGGGCCAAGTATGGCTACACCTTC
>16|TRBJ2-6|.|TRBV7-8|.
CASSPAPRAGANVLTF
TGTGCCAGCAGCCCCGCCCCCAGGGCAGGGGCCAACGTCCTGACTTTC
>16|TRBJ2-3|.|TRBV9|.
CASSVESTVSTDTQYF
TGTGCCAGCAGCGTAGAGTCGACTGTCAGCACAGATACGCAGTATTTT
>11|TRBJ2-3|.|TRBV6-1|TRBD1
CAGGQGDTQYF
TGTGCCGGCGGACAGGGAGATACGCAGTATTTT
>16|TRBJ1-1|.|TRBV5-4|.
CASSAGTGRRNTEAFF
TGTGCCAGCAGCGCGGGAACGGGACGGAGGAACACTGAAGCTTTCTTT
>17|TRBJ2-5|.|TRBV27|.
CASSGEGRETPQETQYF
TGTGCCAGCAGTGGGGAAGGTCGCGAGACACCCCAAGAGACCCAGTACTTC
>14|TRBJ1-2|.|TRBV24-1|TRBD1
CATSDSDRVHGYTF
TGTGCCACCAGTGATTCTGACAGGGTCCATGGCTACACCTTC
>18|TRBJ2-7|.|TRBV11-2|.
CASSSTSFPGAGTYEQYF
TGTGCCAGCAGCTCAACGTCCTTTCCCGGGGCCGGAACCTACGAGCAGTACTTC
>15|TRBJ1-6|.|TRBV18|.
CASSPVQAINSPLHF
TGTGCCAGCTCCCCAGTCCAGGCTATTAATTCACCCCTCCACTTT
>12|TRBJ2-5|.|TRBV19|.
CASTSGGETQYF
TGTGCCAGTACGTCTGGGGGAGAGACCCAGTACTTC
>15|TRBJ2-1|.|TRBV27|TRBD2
CASSFAGRGYNEQFF
TGTGCCAGCAGTTTTGCGGGGAGGGGCTACAATGAGCAGTTCTTC
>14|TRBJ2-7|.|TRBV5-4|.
CASSSLYIGDEQYF
TGTGCCAGCAGCTCCTTATATATCGGGGACGAGCAGTACTTC
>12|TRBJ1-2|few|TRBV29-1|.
CSVEDIQFGYTF
TGCAGCGTTGAAGACATCCAATTTGGCTACACCTTC
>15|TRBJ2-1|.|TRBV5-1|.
CASREKVGAYNEQFF
TGCGCCAGCAGGGAAAAGGTTGGCGCCTACAATGAGCAGTTCTTC
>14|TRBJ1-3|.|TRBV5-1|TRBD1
CASSLGDSGNTIYF
TGCGCCAGCAGCTTGGGGGACAGCGGAAACACCATATATTTT
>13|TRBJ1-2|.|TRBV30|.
CAWSLGGSYGYTF
TGTGCCTGGAGTCTCGGAGGCTCCTATGGCTACACCTTC
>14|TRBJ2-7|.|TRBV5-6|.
CASSSTLHLYEQYF
TGTGCCAGCAGCTCTACCCTCCATCTCTACGAGCAGTACTTC
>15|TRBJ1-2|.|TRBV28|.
CASSSRQIRSLGYTF
TGTGCCAGCAGTTCCCGACAGATTCGAAGTCTGGGCTACACCTTC
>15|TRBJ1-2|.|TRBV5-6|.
CASIRQGRANYGYTF
TGTGCCAGCATCCGGCAGGGGAGGGCCAACTATGGCTACACCTTC
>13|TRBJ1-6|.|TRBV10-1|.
CASSEQGQSPLHF
TGCGCCAGCAGTGAACAGGGCCAATCACCCCTCCACTTT
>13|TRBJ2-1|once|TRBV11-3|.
CASSRYGRSEQFF
TGTGCCAGCAGCCGTTATGGGCGGTCAGAGCAGTTCTTC
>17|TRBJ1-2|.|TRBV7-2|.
CASSFAPQGRANYGYTF
TGTGCCAGCAGCTTTGCGCCACAGGGTAGGGCTAACTATGGCTACACCTTC